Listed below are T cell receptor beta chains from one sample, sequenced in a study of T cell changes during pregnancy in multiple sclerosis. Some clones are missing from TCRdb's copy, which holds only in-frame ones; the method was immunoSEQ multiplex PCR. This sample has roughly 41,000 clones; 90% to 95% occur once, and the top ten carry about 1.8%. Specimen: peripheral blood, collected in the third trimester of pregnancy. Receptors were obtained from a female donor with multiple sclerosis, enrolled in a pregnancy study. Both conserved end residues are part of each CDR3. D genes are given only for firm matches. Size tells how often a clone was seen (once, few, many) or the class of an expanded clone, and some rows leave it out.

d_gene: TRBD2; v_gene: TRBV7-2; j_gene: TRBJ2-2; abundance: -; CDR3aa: CASSSSGGNTGELFF; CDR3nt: TGTGCCAGCAGCTCTAGCGGGGGGAACACCGGGGAGCTGTTTTTT
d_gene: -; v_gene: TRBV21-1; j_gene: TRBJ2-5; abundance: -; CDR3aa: CASSNRDSHKKETQYF; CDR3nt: TGTGCCAGCAGCAATAGGGACAGTCACAAGAAAGAGACCCAGTACTTC
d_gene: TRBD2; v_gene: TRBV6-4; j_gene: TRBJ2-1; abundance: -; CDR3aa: CASSVATSGGSSYNEQFF; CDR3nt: TGTGCCAGCAGTGTAGCGACTAGCGGAGGTAGCTCCTACAATGAGCAGTTCTTC
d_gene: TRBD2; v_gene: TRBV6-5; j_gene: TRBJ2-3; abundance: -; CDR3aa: CASRHTSAKTDTQYF; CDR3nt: TGTGCCAGCAGACATACTAGCGCAAAGACAGATACGCAGTATTTT
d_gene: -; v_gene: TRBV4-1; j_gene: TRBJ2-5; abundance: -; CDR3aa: CASSQDGRGKWTQYF; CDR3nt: TGCGCCAGCAGCCAAGACGGAAGGGGGAAATGGACCCAGTACTTC
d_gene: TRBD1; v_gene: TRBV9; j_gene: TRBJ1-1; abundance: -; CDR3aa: CASSGGQGRWDTEAFF; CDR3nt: TGTGCCAGCAGCGGCGGACAGGGGCGATGGGACACTGAAGCTTTCTTT
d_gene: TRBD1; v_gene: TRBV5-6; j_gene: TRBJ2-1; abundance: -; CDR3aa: CASSWARDRRYNEQFF; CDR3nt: TGTGCCAGCAGCTGGGCGAGGGACAGGAGATACAATGAGCAGTTCTTC
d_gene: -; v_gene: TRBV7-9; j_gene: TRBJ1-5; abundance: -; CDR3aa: CASSLEPNQPQHF; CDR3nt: TGTGCCAGCAGCTTAGAGCCTAATCAGCCCCAGCATTTT
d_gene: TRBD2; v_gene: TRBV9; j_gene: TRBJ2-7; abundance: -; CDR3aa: CASSVGTSGSYEQYF; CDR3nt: TGTGCCAGCAGCGTAGGGACTAGCGGCAGCTACGAGCAGTACTTC
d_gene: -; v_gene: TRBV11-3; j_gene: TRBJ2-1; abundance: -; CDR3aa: CASSPRRGTSYNEQFF; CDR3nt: TGTGCCAGCAGCCCCCGAAGGGGGACCTCCTACAATGAGCAGTTCTTC
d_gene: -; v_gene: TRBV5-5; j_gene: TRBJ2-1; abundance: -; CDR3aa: CASSWESYNEQFF; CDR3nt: TGTGCCAGCAGCTGGGAGTCATACAATGAGCAGTTCTTC
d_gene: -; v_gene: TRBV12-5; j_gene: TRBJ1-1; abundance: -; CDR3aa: CASGFQNTEAFF; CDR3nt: TGTGCTAGTGGTTTCCAGAACACTGAAGCTTTCTTT
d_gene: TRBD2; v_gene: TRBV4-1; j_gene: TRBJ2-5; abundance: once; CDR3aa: CASSQGGLANQETQYF; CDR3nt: TGCGCCAGCAGCCAAGGGGGACTAGCGAACCAAGAGACCCAGTACTTC
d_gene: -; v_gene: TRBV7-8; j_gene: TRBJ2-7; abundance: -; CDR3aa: CASSLVARMAYEQYF; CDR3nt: TGTGCCAGCAGCTTAGTAGCACGGATGGCCTACGAGCAGTACTTC
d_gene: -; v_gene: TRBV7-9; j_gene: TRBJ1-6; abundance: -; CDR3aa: CASSLGARSGSYNSPLHF; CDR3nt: TGTGCCAGCAGCTTAGGGGCCCGTTCGGGAAGTTATAATTCACCCCTCCACTTT
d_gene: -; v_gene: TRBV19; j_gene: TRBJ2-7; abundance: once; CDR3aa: CASSADRFTYEQYF; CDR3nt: TGTGCCAGTAGTGCCGACAGGTTTACCTACGAGCAGTACTTC
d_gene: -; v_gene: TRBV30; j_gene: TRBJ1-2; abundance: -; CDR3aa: CAWSVSSYGYTF; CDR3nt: TGTGCCTGGAGTGTGTCGTCTTATGGCTACACCTTC
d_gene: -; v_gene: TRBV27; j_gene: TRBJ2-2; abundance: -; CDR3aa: CASSLYTGQTGELFF; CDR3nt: TGTGCCAGCAGTCTCTACACGGGACAAACCGGGGAGCTGTTTTTT
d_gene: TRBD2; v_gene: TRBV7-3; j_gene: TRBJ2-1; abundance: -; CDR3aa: CASRGGPYNEQFF; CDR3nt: TGTGCCAGCCGGGGGGGCCCTTACAATGAGCAGTTCTTC